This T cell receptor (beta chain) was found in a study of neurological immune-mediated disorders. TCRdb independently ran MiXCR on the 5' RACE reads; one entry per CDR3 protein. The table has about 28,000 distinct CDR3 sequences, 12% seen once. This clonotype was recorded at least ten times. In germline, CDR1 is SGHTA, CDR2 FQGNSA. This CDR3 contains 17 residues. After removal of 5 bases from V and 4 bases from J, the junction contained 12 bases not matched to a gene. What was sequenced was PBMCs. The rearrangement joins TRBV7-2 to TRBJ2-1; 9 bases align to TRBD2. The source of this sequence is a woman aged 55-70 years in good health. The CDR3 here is CASSPTAGGGRYNEQFF. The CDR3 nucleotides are TGTGCCAGCAGCCCTACAGCGGGGGGCGGCCGGTACAATGAGCAGTTCTTC. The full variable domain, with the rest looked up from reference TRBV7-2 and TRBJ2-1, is GAGVSQSPSNKVTEKGKDVELRCDPISGHTALYWYRQSLGQGLEFLIYFQGNSAPDKSGLPSDRFSAERTGGSVSTLTIQRTQQEDSAVYLCASSPTAGGGRYNEQFFGPGTRLTVL.